This TCR beta chain was identified in a study of blood T cell repertoires in COVID-19. Participant-given clinical history determined each cohort assignment. J gave up 4 bases and V 7 bases, and 22 bases lay outside the gene matches. The CDR3 has 19 amino acids. Germline values: CDR1 SGHRS, CDR2 YFSETQ. As originally analysed: Quantification of nucleated cells was approximated via reference gene primer amplification. Measured with immunoSEQ multiplex PCR; TCRdb has only the in-frame clones, and not every one. For V, J and clone size, that table is used; D and trimming come from the DNA. Altogether about 150,000 clones are present, 84% being singletons, with the ten largest covering approximately 7.3%.

The clonotype was recovered from a man in his forties or fifties who had recovered from COVID-19. This chain links TRBV5-1 with TRBJ1-1; 10 bases line up with TRBD1. Sequencing was done on a sample of PBMCs or T cells enriched from blood (not recorded which). This CDR3 is CASAPDPPGQGIWRTEAFF. CDR3 in DNA: TGCGCCAGCGCACCAGATCCCCCGGGACAGGGGATTTGGCGCACTGAAGCTTTCTTT.